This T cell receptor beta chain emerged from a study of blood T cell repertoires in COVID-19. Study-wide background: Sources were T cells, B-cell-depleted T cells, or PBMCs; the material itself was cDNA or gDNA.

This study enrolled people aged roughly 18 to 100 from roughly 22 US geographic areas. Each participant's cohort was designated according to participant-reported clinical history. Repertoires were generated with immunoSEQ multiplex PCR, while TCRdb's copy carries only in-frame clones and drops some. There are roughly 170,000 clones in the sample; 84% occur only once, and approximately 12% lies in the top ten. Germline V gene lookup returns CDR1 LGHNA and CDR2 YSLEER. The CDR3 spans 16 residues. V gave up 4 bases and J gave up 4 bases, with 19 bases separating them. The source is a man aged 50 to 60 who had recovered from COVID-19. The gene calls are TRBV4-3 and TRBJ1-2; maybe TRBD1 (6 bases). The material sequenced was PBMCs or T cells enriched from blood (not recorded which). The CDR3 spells CASSPSLLTGAYGYTF. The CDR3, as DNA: TGCGCCAGCAGCCCTTCCCTTTTGACAGGCGCCTATGGCTACACCTTC.